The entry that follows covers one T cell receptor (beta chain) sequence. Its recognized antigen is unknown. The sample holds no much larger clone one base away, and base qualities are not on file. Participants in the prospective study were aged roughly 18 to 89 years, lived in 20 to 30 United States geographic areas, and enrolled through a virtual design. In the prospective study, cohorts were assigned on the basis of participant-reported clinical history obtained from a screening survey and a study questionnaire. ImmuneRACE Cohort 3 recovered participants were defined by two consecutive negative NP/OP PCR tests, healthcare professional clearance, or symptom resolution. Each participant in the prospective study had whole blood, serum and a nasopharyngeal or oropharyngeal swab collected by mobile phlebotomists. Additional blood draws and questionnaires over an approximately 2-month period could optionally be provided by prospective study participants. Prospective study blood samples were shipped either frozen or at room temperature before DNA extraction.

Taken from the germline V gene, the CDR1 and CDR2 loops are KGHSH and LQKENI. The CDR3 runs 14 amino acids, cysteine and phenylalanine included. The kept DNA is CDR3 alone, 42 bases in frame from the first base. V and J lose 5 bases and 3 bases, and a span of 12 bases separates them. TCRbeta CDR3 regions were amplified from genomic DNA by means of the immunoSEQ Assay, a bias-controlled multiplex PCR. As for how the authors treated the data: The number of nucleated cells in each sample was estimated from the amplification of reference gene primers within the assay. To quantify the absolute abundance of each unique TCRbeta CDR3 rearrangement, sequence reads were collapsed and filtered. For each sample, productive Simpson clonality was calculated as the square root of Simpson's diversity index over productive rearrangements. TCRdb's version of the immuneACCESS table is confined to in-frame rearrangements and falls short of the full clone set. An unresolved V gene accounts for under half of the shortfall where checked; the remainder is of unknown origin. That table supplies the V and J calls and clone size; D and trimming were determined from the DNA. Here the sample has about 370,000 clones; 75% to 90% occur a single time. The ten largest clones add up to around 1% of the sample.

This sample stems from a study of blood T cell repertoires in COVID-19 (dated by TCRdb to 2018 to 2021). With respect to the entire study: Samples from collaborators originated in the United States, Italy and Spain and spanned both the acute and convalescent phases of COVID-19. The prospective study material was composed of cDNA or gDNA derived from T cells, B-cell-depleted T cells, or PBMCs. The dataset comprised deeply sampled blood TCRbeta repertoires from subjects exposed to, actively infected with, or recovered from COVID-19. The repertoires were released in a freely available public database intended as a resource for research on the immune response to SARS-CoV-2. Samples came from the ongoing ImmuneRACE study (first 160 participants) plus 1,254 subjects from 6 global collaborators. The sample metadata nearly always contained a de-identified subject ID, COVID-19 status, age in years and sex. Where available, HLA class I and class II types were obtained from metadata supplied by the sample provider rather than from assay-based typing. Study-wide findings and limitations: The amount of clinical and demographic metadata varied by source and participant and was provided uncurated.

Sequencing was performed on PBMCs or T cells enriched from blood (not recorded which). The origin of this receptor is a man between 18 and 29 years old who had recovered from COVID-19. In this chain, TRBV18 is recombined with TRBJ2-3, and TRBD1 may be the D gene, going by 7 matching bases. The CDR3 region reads CASSSQGRTDTQYF. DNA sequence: TGTGCCAGCTCATCACAGGGGAGGACAGATACGCAGTATTTT.